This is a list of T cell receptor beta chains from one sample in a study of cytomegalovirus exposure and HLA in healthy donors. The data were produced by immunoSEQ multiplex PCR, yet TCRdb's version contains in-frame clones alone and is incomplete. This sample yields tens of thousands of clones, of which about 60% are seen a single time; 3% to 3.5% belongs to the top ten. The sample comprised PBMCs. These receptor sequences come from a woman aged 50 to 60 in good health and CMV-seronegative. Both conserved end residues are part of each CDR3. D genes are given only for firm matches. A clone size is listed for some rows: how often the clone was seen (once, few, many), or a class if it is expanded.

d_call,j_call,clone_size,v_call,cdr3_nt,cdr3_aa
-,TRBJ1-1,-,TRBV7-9,TGTGCCAGCAGCTCCCGGGGAGGGACTACGAACACTGAAGCTTTCTTT,CASSSRGGTTNTEAFF
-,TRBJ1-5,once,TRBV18,TGTGCCAGCTCACCGGCGGGTCAGCCCCAGCATTTT,CASSPAGQPQHF
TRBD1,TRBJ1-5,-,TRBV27,TGTGCCAGCAGAACACAGGGGTGGCCCAATCAGCCCCAGCATTTT,CASRTQGWPNQPQHF
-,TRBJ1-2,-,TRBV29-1,TGCAGCGTAAAGACCCGGGTTGGCTACACCTTC,CSVKTRVGYTF
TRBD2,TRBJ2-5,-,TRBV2,TGTGCCAGCAGGGCACTAGCGGGATTCGAGACCCAGTACTTC,CASRALAGFETQYF
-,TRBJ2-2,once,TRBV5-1,TGCGCCAGCCGCAGAGGAGGAGAGGGCCCGACCGGGGAGCTGTTTTTT,CASRRGGEGPTGELFF
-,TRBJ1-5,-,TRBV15,TGTGCCACCAGCAGGAGTACAGGGCCGTTCAAACCGGAGCAGCCCCAGCATTTT,CATSRSTGPFKPEQPQHF
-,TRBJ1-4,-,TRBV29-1,TGCAGCGTTGAGGGGGGTGAAAAACTGTTTTTT,CSVEGGEKLFF
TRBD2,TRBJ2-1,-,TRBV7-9,TGTGCCAGCAGCTTAGCCCTAGCGGGCACCTACAATGAGCAGTTCTTC,CASSLALAGTYNEQFF
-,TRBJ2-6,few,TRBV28,TGTGCCAGCAGTACCTCCGGGTTCAGGGCTGGGGCCAACGTCCTGACTTTC,CASSTSGFRAGANVLTF
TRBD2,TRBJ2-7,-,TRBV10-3,TGTGCCATCAGTGACTTTTCGGGACTAGCTGATGAGCAGTACTTC,CAISDFSGLADEQYF
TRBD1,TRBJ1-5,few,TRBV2,TGTGCCAGCGGGAGGACAGGGGATCAGCCCCAGCATTTT,CASGRTGDQPQHF
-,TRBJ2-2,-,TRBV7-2,TGTGCCAGCAGCTTAGGGGCCAACACCGGGGAGCTGTTTTTT,CASSLGANTGELFF
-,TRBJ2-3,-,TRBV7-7,TGTGCTAGCAGCTTAGTTTCCGGCACAGATACGCAGTATTTT,CASSLVSGTDTQYF
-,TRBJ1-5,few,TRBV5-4,TGTGCCAGCAGCTCCCCAGGGCAGCCCCAGCATTTT,CASSSPGQPQHF
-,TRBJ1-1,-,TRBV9,TGTGCCAGCAGCGTAGGCACGGACCGCGCAGGAGGGACTGAAGCTTTCTTT,CASSVGTDRAGGTEAFF
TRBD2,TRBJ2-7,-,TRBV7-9,TGTGCCAGCAGTCCCCCCGGGGGGATCTACGAGCAGTACTTC,CASSPPGGIYEQYF
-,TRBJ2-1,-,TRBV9,TGTGCCAGCAGCGTGACTACAGATTCCTACAATGAGCAGTTCTTC,CASSVTTDSYNEQFF
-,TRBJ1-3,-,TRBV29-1,TGCAGCGTCTCGGGGTCAGGCGGGAACACCATATATTTT,CSVSGSGGNTIYF
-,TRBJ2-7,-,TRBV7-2,TGTGCCAGCGGAGCGGGTTCTAGCTCCTACGAGCAGTACTTC,CASGAGSSSYEQYF
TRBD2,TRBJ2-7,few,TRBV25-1,TGTGCCAGCAGTGAATGGGAGGGGCAATCCTACGAGCAGTACTTC,CASSEWEGQSYEQYF
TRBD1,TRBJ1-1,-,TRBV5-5,TGTGCCAGCAGCTCGACAGGGGTTGAGATGTACGACACTGAAGCTTTCTTT,CASSSTGVEMYDTEAFF
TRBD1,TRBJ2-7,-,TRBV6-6,TGTGCCAGCAGTTGGGACAGGGGAAGCGAGCAGTACTTC,CASSWDRGSEQYF
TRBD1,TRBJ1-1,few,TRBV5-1,TGCGCCAGCGGGTCACCGGGACAGGGCACTGAAGCTTTCTTT,CASGSPGQGTEAFF
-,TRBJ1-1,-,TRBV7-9,TGTGCCAGCAGCTTTGGCATCAACACTGAAGCTTTCTTT,CASSFGINTEAFF
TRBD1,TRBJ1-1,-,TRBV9,TGTGCCAGCAGCCCATGGACAGGGGAGTTGAACACTGAAGCTTTCTTT,CASSPWTGELNTEAFF
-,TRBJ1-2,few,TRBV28,TGTGCCAGCAGTACCCAGGGGCATAACAACTATGGCTACACCTTC,CASSTQGHNNYGYTF
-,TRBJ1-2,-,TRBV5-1,TGCGCCAGCAGCTTGGCAGGGTCCTACGGCTACACCTTC,CASSLAGSYGYTF
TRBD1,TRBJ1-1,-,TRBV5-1,TGCGCCAGCAGCTTAGGGGACAGGGACGGCGCTGAAGCTTTCTTT,CASSLGDRDGAEAFF
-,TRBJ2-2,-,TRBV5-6,TGTGCCAGCAGCTGGATTACGGGGGACACCGGGGAGCTGTTTTTT,CASSWITGDTGELFF
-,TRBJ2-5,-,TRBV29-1,TGCAGCGTTGAAAGCCCCCGATTTCAAGAGACCCAGTACTTC,CSVESPRFQETQYF
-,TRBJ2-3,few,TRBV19,TGTGCCAGTAGTGGGCCCACAGATACGCAGTATTTT,CASSGPTDTQYF
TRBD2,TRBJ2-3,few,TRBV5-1,TGCGCCAGCAGCTTGGCCCTAGCGGGAGTATCCCCGGCAGATACGCAGTATTTT,CASSLALAGVSPADTQYF
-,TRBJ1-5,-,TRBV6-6,TGTGCCAGCAGTTACTCTCGGGGGAATCAGCCCCAGCATTTT,CASSYSRGNQPQHF
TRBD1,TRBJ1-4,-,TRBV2,TGTGCCAGCGTCCGGGACAGGCATGAAAAACTGTTTTTT,CASVRDRHEKLFF